These 31 T cell receptor beta chains came from one sample sequenced in a study of blood T cell repertoires in COVID-19. The repertoire was sequenced with immunoSEQ multiplex PCR; TCRdb's copy has only in-frame clones and lacks some. The sample contains roughly 200,000 clones, 80% to 90% of which appear only once. Input material: PBMCs or T cells enriched from blood (not recorded which). These TCRs come from a woman aged 40 to 55 with acute COVID-19.

The rearrangement links TRBV28 to TRBJ2-1; TRBD1 is a possible D gene (5 bases). V was clipped by 4 bases and J by 8 bases, with 18 bases between them. This CDR3 spans 15 amino acids. Germline CDR1 is MDHEN and CDR2 is SYDVKM. As DNA, the CDR3 is TGTGCCAGCAGTTCCGGGTCTACAGGAAGGGATGAGCAGTTCTTC. Its protein is CASSSGSTGRDEQFF.

V is TRBV2 and J is TRBJ2-1; 10 bases are shared with TRBD2. V lost 6 bases and J lost 6; bases outside the gene matches: 8. CDR1 is SNHLY, CDR2 FYNNEI, per germline. This CDR3 has 15 residues. The DNA of the CDR3 is TGTGCCAGCAGCCCCCTAGCGGGAGCCTTCAATGAGCAGTTCTTC. This translates into CASSPLAGAFNEQFF.

This clone was recorded a few times. The chain links TRBV6-2 or TRBV6-3 to TRBJ1-3; TRBD1 matches 7 bases. Losses at the gene ends were 5 bases for V and 2 bases for J; bases not matched to a gene: 9. Looked up from germline, CDR1 is MNHEY and CDR2 is SVGEGT. The CDR3 has 16 residues. CDR3 region: CASSEDRRKAGNTIYF. In DNA form, the CDR3 reads TGTGCCAGCAGTGAGGACAGGCGAAAGGCTGGAAACACCATATATTTT.

V is TRBV7-8 and J is TRBJ2-1, with D perhaps TRBD2 (6 bases). CDR1 and CDR2 from the germline V gene are SGHVS and FQNEAQ. This CDR3 is built from 15 residues. With 5 bases removed from V and 3 bases from J, the gap between germline ends came to 14 bases. The CDR3, as DNA: TGTGCCAGCAGCGCCCGGGGGTCATACTACAATGAGCAGTTCTTC. As protein: CASSARGSYYNEQFF.

The rearrangement uses TRBV15 and TRBJ1-1, with TRBD1 matching over 8 bases. The germline V gene encodes CDR1 LNHNV and CDR2 YYDKDF (reference sequence). V was pared by 2 bases and J by 5 bases, with 10 bases of the junction left unmatched. The CDR3 sequence is 16 residues long. CDR3 amino acids: CATSRPPGQGGTEAFF. The CDR3 nucleotides read TGTGCCACCAGCAGACCCCCCGGACAGGGAGGAACTGAAGCTTTCTTT.

The chain's CDR3 is CTSSRGTGSGNTEAFF. The DNA of the CDR3 is TGCACCAGCAGCCGCGGGACAGGGTCCGGGAACACTGAAGCTTTCTTT. V is TRBV1 and J is TRBJ1-1; TRBD1 is taken as the D call from the table, unchecked against the DNA. TRBV1 is a documented pseudogene. There are 16 residues in the CDR3.

The rearrangement joins TRBV18 to TRBJ1-1; D is ambiguous. The CDR3 length is 11 residues. Germline V lookup: CDR1 KGHSH, CDR2 LQKENI. With 4 bases removed from V and 4 bases from J, the gap between germline ends came to 4 bases. The CDR3 bases are TGTGCCAGCTCACTGGCCACTGAAGCTTTCTTT. The encoded protein is CASSLATEAFF.

This rearrangement joins TRBV19 to TRBJ2-5; 7 positions match TRBD2. The CDR3 sequence is 13 residues long. Germline V gene lookup returns CDR1 LNHDA and CDR2 SQIVND (reference sequence). J lost 7 bases, V lost 3 bases, and 5 bases had no gene match. The DNA of the CDR3 is TGTGCCAGTAGTATCCGGCGGGAGTCGACCCAGTACTTC. It is translated as CASSIRRESTQYF. Drawing the rest from reference TRBV19 and TRBJ2-5, the complete variable domain is DGGITQSPKYLFRKEGQNVTLSCEQNLNHDAMYWYRQDPGQGLRLIYYSQIVNDFQKGDIAEGYSVSREKKESFPLTVTSAQKNPTAFYLCASSIRRESTQYFGPGTRLLVL.

The J gene is TRBJ1-6, the V gene TRBV19; TRBD1 agrees at 8 bases. The CDR3 extends over 16 amino acids. V gave up 6 bases and J gave up 8 bases; unmatched junction bases: 12. CDR1 is LNHDA and CDR2 is SQIVND in the germline V gene (reference sequence). The DNA of the CDR3 is TGTGCCAGTAGACCATACAGGGGGTCGTGGGATTCACCCCTCCACTTT. It is translated as CASRPYRGSWDSPLHF.

This chain links TRBV5-8 with TRBJ2-1; 13 bases fit TRBD2. The CDR3 extends over 15 amino acids. The germline gives CDR1 SGHTS, CDR2 YDEGEE. The ends lost 2 bases at V and 7 bases at J; junction bases unmatched: 3. CDR3 nucleotide sequence: TGTGCCAGCAGCTTATTGACTAGCGGGAGGAATGAGCAGTTCTTC. It codes for CASSLLTSGRNEQFF.

The chain employs TRBV28 and TRBJ1-1; D gene uncertain. Germline V CDR1 and CDR2: MDHEN, SYDVKM. The CDR3 length is 11 residues. Trimming pared 2 bases from V and 6 bases from J, leaving 4 bases between. In DNA, the CDR3 is TGTGCCAGCAGTTTACTCGCTGAAGCTTTCTTT. Amino acid sequence: CASSLLAEAFF.

The rearrangement uses TRBV7-2 and TRBJ2-5; 10 positions match TRBD2. This CDR3 has 20 amino acids. From germline, CDR1 is SGHTA and CDR2 FQGNSA. The J segment lost 5 bases and the V segment lost 0 bases, leaving 18 bases of the junction unmatched. This chain's CDR3 is CASSLALAGQTRFGMETQYF. As DNA, the CDR3 is TGTGCCAGCAGCTTAGCACTAGCGGGACAGACCCGCTTTGGGATGGAGACCCAGTACTTC.

The count of this clone is one. This chain connects TRBV11-2 to TRBJ2-2; perhaps TRBD2 as D (5 bases). Trimming stripped 1 base from V and 3 bases from J, with 12 bases between. The V gene's germline CDR1 is SGHAT and CDR2 FQNNGV. The CDR3 contains 16 residues. This chain's CDR3 is CASSLVRGSDTGELFF. CDR3 nucleotide sequence: TGTGCCAGCAGCTTAGTAAGAGGGTCGGACACCGGGGAGCTGTTTTTT.

In DNA, the CDR3 is TGTGCCAGCAGCTCCTCAGGGGGGGAGACCCAGTACTTC. This gives the protein CASSSSGGETQYF. This chain joins TRBV7-9 and TRBJ2-5, with D possibly TRBD1 on 7 matching bases. The V and J ends lost 4 bases and 5 bases respectively, with 11 bases between them. Germline V gene data show CDR1 as SEHNR and CDR2 as FQNEAQ (reference sequence). CDR3 size: 13 residues.

V and J are TRBV11-2 and TRBJ2-3; a possible D gene is TRBD2 (6 bases). Germline assignment: CDR1 SGHAT and CDR2 FQNNGV. The germline V and J ends were trimmed by 5 bases and 0 bases, with 12 bases remaining between them. CDR3 length equals 15 residues. Here the CDR3 DNA reads TGTGCCAGCAGCCTGATAGCGGCTAGCACAGATACGCAGTATTTT. Amino acids: CASSLIAASTDTQYF.

This clone appeared a few times. V usage is TRBV18 and J usage is TRBJ2-7; D not resolved. The germline V and J ends were trimmed by 3 bases and 0 bases, with 12 bases remaining between them. The germline gives CDR1 KGHSH, CDR2 LQKENI. The CDR3 consists of 15 residues. The CDR3 loop is CASSPEVPSSYEQYF. The CDR3 region has the DNA TGTGCCAGCTCACCCGAGGTCCCCAGCTCCTACGAGCAGTACTTC. Using reference TRBV18 and TRBJ2-7 for the parts outside the CDR3, the full variable domain is NAGVMQNPRHLVRRRGQEARLRCSPMKGHSHVYWYRQLPEEGLKFMVYLQKENIIDESGMPKERFSAEFPKEGPSILRIQQVVRGDSAAYFCASSPEVPSSYEQYFGPGTRLTVT.

This rearrangement joins TRBV19 to TRBJ1-1; possible D gene TRBD1, 5 bases. CDR1 LNHDA and CDR2 SQIVND come from the germline V gene (reference sequence). The CDR3 length is 13 residues. V lost 5 bases and J lost 0, with 7 bases in between. The DNA of the CDR3 is TGTGCCAGTAGTCAGACAGTGAACACTGAAGCTTTCTTT. Translation gives CASSQTVNTEAFF.

The V gene is TRBV6-4, the J gene TRBJ2-5, with a possible D match to TRBD1 (6 bases). The CDR3 has 16 amino acids. The germline V gene encodes CDR1 MRHNA and CDR2 SNTAGT. The germline V and J ends were trimmed by 8 bases and 4 bases, with 23 bases remaining between them. In nucleotides, the CDR3 is TGTGCCAGCTTGGCGGACTTAACAGGGAATCGAGAGACCCAGTACTTC. Amino acids: CASLADLTGNRETQYF.

This clone appeared a single time. The J gene is TRBJ2-1, the V gene TRBV7-3, with a possible D match to TRBD2 (6 bases). Germline values: CDR1 SGHTA, CDR2 FQGTGA. The CDR3 contains 13 residues. V lost 4 bases to trimming and J lost 4 bases, with 8 bases between them. DNA for the CDR3: TGTGCCAGCAGCTCGGGACTGTACAATGAGCAGTTCTTC. Its protein is CASSSGLYNEQFF.

J is TRBJ1-4 and V is TRBV5-1, with D tentatively TRBD1 (6 bases). Trimming shortened V by 4 bases and J by 8 bases, and 15 bases separated the two germline ends. CDR1 is SGHRS and CDR2 is YFSETQ in the germline V gene. The CDR3 totals 14 residues. The DNA of the CDR3 is TGCGCCAGCAGCCCGGGACAAGTTGGGGAAAAACTGTTTTTT. It specifies CASSPGQVGEKLFF.

V usage is TRBV7-3 and J usage is TRBJ2-7; 12 nucleotides agree with TRBD2. Germline CDR1 reads SGHTA; CDR2 reads FQGTGA. J was trimmed by 3 bases and V by 5 bases; bases with no gene match: 11. CDR3 length: 17 amino acids. The CDR3 reads CASSPASGLAGLYEQYF. CDR3 sequence (DNA): TGTGCCAGCAGCCCAGCCTCGGGACTAGCGGGCCTCTACGAGCAGTACTTC.

The table lists this clone with a few counts. The chain carries TRBV6-5 and TRBJ1-3; TRBD1 is a possible D gene (6 bases). V was pared by 6 bases and J by 4 bases, with 13 bases between. The CDR3 has 14 residues. CDR1 is MNHEY and CDR2 is SVGAGI in the germline V gene. The CDR3 protein is CASSLTGGGNTIYF. The DNA of the CDR3 is TGTGCCAGCAGCTTGACAGGTGGAGGAAACACCATATATTTT.

This clone occurred once. The rearrangement uses TRBV6-4 and TRBJ2-7, with D hard to call. The CDR3 covers 13 residues. Trimming left V 6 bases short and J 2 bases short, with 11 bases between. In germline, CDR1 is MRHNA, CDR2 SNTAGT. The chain's CDR3 is CASRQITAYEQYF. Written as DNA, the CDR3 is TGTGCCAGCAGACAAATAACAGCCTACGAGCAGTACTTC.

This rearrangement joins TRBV20-1 to TRBJ1-1, with D possibly being TRBD1 (6 bases). CDR3 length: 12 amino acids. Germline values: CDR1 DFQATT, CDR2 SNEGSKA (reference sequence). V lost 3 bases, J lost 6 bases, and 11 bases lay in between. CDR3 in DNA: TGCAGTGCTAGTGGGGACACCTCTGAAGCTTTCTTT. It encodes CSASGDTSEAFF.

This sequence joins TRBV6-4 and TRBJ2-1, with TRBD2 matching 9 bases. This CDR3 has 16 amino acids. The germline V gene has CDR1 MRHNA and CDR2 SNTAGT. V trimming: 0 bases; J trimming: 10 bases; junction bases outside the gene matches: 10. CDR3 bases: TGTGCCAGCAGTGACTCGACTGGCGGGAGGGGTCGAGAGCAGTTCTTC. This gives the protein CASSDSTGGRGREQFF.

This chain uses TRBV28 with TRBJ2-7, with a weak D call TRBD2 (5 bases). V was clipped by 2 bases and J by 5 bases, with 19 bases between them. The CDR3 totals 16 residues. In germline, CDR1 is MDHEN, CDR2 SYDVKM. The CDR3 loop is CASSLRSAEVRDEQYF. The CDR3 nucleotides are TGTGCCAGCAGTTTAAGGTCCGCGGAGGTAAGGGACGAGCAGTACTTC.

The rearrangement joins TRBV3-1 (or the pseudogene TRBV3-2) to TRBJ2-7, with 8 bases aligning to TRBD1. Germline CDR1 is LGHDT and CDR2 is YNNKEL (reference sequence). The CDR3 spans 13 residues. With 2 bases clipped from V and 5 bases from J, the junction kept 2 bases outside the gene matches. The CDR3 spells CASSQQGAHEQYF. The CDR3 nucleotides are TGTGCCAGCAGCCAACAGGGGGCCCACGAGCAGTACTTC.

This clone was seen once. The CDR3 loop reads CASSQRPGGKHNEQFF. CDR3 nucleotides: TGTGCCAGCAGCCAGCGACCCGGTGGTAAGCACAATGAGCAGTTCTTC. The chain uses TRBV7-6 and TRBJ2-1; no firm D call. The CDR3 spans 16 residues. The V end was cut by 5 bases, the J end by 5 bases, with 19 bases between. Germline V gene lookup returns CDR1 SGHVS and CDR2 FNYEAQ.

The table lists this clone with a count of one. The chain recombines TRBV18 with TRBJ1-1; D not resolved. The CDR3 runs to 14 residues. The germline CDR1 and CDR2 sequences are KGHSH and LQKENI. With 1 base removed from V and 0 bases from J, the gap between germline ends came to 6 bases. CDR3: CASSPQEVNTEAFF. The CDR3 coding sequence is TGTGCCAGCTCACCACAGGAGGTGAACACTGAAGCTTTCTTT. Complete variable domain (other parts from reference TRBV18 and TRBJ1-1): NAGVMQNPRHLVRRRGQEARLRCSPMKGHSHVYWYRQLPEEGLKFMVYLQKENIIDESGMPKERFSAEFPKEGPSILRIQQVVRGDSAAYFCASSPQEVNTEAFFGQGTRLTVV.

V gene TRBV5-1 combines with J gene TRBJ2-1; the D gene is possibly TRBD2 (6 bases). The V gene lost 4 bases and the J gene lost 7 bases, with 18 bases spanning the gap. Germline CDR1 reads SGHRS; CDR2 reads YFSETQ. The CDR3 is 15 residues long. This chain's CDR3 is CASSIPPATRNEQFF. The CDR3, as DNA: TGCGCCAGCAGCATACCACCGGCGACTAGGAATGAGCAGTTCTTC.

The CDR3 region is CASSLGGQEAFF. DNA for the CDR3: TGTGCCAGTAGTTTGGGGGGACAGGAAGCTTTCTTT. The chain joins TRBV19 to TRBJ1-1, with TRBD1 identical over 7 bases. Germline V gives CDR1 LNHDA, CDR2 SQIVND (reference sequence). The CDR3 covers 12 residues. The ends lost 5 bases at V and 8 bases at J; junction bases unmatched: 5.